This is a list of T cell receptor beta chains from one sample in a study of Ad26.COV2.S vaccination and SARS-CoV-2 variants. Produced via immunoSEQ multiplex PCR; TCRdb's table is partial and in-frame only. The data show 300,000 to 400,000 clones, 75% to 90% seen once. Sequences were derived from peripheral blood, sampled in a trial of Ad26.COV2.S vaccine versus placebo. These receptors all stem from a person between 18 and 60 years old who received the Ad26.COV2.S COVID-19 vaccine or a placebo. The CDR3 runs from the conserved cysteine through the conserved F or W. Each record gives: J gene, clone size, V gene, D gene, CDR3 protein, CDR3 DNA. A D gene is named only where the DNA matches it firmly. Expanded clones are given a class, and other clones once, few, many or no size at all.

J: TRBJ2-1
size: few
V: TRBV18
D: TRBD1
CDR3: CASSTGQGQFF
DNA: TGTGCCAGCTCTACGGGACAGGGGCAGTTCTTC

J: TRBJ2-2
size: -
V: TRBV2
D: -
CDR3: CASAQTGELFF
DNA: TGTGCCAGCGCACAGACCGGGGAGCTGTTTTTT

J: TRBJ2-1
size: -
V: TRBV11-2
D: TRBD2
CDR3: CASSLAGGSTDEQFF
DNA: TGTGCCAGCAGCTTAGCCGGCGGGAGTACGGATGAGCAGTTCTTC

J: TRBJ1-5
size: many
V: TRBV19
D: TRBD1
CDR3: CASRGRGRWGNQPQHF
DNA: TGTGCCAGTCGCGGGAGGGGGCGCTGGGGAAATCAGCCCCAGCATTTT

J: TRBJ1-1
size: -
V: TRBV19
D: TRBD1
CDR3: CASRQPGQGSYEAFF
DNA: TGTGCCAGTAGACAGCCGGGACAGGGATCCTATGAAGCTTTCTTT

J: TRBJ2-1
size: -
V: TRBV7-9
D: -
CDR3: CASSPSSGRAHEQFF
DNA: TGTGCCAGCAGCCCCTCCTCGGGAAGGGCCCATGAGCAGTTCTTC

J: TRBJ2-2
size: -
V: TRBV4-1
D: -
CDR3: CASSQDLWRTNTGELFF
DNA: TGCGCCAGCAGCCAAGATCTTTGGAGGACGAACACCGGGGAGCTGTTTTTT

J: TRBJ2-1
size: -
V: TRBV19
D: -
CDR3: CASSIVLVGGEQFF
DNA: TGTGCCAGTAGTATCGTACTCGTAGGGGGTGAGCAGTTCTTC

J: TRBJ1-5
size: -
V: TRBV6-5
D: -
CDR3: CASTPTYSPDQPQHF
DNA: TGTGCCAGCACACCGACCTACAGCCCCGATCAGCCCCAGCATTTT

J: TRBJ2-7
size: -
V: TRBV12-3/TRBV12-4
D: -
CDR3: CASSFTRYEQYF
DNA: TGTGCCAGCAGTTTTACCCGCTACGAGCAGTACTTC

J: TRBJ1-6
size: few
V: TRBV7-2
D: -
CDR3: CASSSGTYNSPLHF
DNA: TGTGCCAGCAGCTCGGGAACCTATAATTCACCCCTCCACTTT

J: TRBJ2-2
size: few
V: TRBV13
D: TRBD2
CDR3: CASRTSGISGELFF
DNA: TGTGCCAGCAGGACTAGCGGGATAAGCGGGGAGCTGTTTTTT

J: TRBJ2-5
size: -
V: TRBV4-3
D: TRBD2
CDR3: CASSQDGLAGGETQYF
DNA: TGCGCCAGCAGCCAAGATGGACTAGCGGGGGGGGAGACCCAGTACTTC